This T cell receptor beta chain was recorded in a study of Graves' ophthalmopathy and Graves' hyperthyroidism. There are many counts of this clonotype. What it recognizes is unknown. Amplified TCR beta CDR3 regions were obtained using RNA transcripts as template. HTBI primers were employed in first-round RT-PCR, then a second-round multiplex PCR followed. Each CDR3 protein is one row after TCRdb ran MiXCR on the multiplex PCR reads. The sample has roughly 160,000 distinct CDR3 sequences; roughly two fifths are singletons. Germline V lookup: CDR1 SGHTA, CDR2 FQGNSA. Trimming took 1 base from V and 0 from J, leaving 7 bases between them. The CDR3 covers 14 residues. Study-wide findings and caveats: Blood repertoires reportedly contained most expanded thyroid clonotypes above 0.001 frequency. Sensitivity of around 70% and specificity of about 72% were achieved by the model that predicted ophthalmopathy progression.

The sequence came from a man aged 25 to 40 with Graves' ophthalmopathy. The chain uses TRBV7-2 and TRBJ2-7; D unclear. The sequenced sample consisted of peripheral blood. In nucleotides, the CDR3 is TGTGCCAGCAGCTTAGAACGACACTCCTACGAGCAGTACTTC. Its protein product is CASSLERHSYEQYF. The full variable domain, with the rest looked up from reference TRBV7-2 and TRBJ2-7, is GAGVSQSPSNKVTEKGKDVELRCDPISGHTALYWYRQSLGQGLEFLIYFQGNSAPDKSGLPSDRFSAERTGGSVSTLTIQRTQQEDSAVYLCASSLERHSYEQYFGPGTRLTVT.